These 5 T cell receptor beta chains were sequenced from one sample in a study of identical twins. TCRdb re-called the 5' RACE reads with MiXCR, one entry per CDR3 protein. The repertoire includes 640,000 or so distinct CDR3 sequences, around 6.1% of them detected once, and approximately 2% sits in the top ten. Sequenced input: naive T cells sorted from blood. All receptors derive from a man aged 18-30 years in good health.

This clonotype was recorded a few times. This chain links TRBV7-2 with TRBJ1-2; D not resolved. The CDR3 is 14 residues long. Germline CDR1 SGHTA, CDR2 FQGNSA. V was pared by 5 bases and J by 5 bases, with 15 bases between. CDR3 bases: TGTGCCAGCAGCAAAGATGGGTCCACTTATGGCTACACCTTC. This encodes CASSKDGSTYGYTF.

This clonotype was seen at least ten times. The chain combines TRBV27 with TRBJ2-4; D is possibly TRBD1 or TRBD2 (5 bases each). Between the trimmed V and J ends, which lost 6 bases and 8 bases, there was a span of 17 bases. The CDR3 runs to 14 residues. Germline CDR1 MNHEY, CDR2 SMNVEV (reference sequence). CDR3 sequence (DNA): TGTGCCAGCAGAGCCTACGCAGGGAGTTACATTCAGTACTTC. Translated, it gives CASRAYAGSYIQYF.

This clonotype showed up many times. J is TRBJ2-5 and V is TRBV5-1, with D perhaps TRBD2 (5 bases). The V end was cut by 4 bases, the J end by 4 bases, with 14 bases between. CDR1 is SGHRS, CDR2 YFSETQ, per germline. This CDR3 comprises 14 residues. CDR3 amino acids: CASSPGSAGETQYF. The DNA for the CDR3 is TGCGCCAGCAGCCCCGGGTCCGCGGGAGAGACCCAGTACTTC.

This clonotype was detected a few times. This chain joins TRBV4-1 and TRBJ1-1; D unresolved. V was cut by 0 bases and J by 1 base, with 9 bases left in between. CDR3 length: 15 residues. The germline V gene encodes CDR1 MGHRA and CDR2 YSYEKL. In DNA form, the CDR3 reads TGCGCCAGCAGCCAAGACCCGGGATCGAACACTGAAGCTTTCTTT. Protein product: CASSQDPGSNTEAFF.

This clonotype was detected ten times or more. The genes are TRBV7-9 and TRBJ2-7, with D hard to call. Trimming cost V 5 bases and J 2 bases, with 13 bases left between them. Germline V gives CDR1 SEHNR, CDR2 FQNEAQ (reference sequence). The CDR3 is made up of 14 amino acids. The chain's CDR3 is CASSRDKLPYEQYF. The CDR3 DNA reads TGTGCCAGCAGCCGCGACAAGCTTCCCTACGAGCAGTACTTC.